The clone carrying this T cell receptor beta chain was seen at least ten times. The antigen is not known. The authors amplified TCR beta CDR3 regions from RNA transcripts. HTBI primers were used in a first-round RT-PCR, which preceded a second-round multiplex PCR. Using its own MiXCR run on the multiplex PCR reads, TCRdb lists one record per CDR3 protein. This sample has about 170,000 distinct CDR3 sequences, with less than 45% found just once. Serum thyroxine and TRAb, along with clinical symptoms, thyroid ultrasound and orbital computed tomography, were what diagnosis relied on. PBMCs came from more than 7.5 ml of fresh peripheral blood. CDR1 ENHRY and CDR2 SYGVKD come from the germline V gene. The CDR3 runs 13 residues. V was clipped by 6 bases and J by 2 bases, with 10 bases between them. These data originate in a study of Graves' ophthalmopathy and Graves' hyperthyroidism. Findings and caveats of the study: The model reached roughly 70% sensitivity and around 72% specificity for predicting ophthalmopathy progression.

Sequenced sample: peripheral blood. The rearrangement joins TRBV10-3 to TRBJ2-5, with D possibly being TRBD1 (6 bases). This TCR was recovered from a woman aged 40 to 50 with Graves' ophthalmopathy. The CDR3 DNA reads TGTGCCATCAGGGGACAACCACAAGAGACCCAGTACTTC. Protein: CAIRGQPQETQYF.